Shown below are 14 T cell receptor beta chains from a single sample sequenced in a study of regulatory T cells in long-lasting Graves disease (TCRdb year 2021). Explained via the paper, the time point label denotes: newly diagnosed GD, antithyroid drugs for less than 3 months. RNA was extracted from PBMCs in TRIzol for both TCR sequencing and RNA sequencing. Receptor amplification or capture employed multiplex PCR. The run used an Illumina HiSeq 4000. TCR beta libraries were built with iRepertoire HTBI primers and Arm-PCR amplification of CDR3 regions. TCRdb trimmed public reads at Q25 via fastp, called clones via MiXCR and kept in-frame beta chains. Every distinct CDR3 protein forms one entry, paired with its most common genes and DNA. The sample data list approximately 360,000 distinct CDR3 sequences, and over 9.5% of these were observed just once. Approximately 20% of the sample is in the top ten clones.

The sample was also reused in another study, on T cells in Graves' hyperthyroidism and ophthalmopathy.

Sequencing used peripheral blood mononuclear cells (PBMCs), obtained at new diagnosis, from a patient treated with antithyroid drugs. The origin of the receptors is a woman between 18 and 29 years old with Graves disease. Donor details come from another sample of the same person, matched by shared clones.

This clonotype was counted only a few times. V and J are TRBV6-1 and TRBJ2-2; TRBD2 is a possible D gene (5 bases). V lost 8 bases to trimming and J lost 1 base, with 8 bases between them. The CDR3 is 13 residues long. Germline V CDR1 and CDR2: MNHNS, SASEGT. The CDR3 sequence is CASLGENTGELFF. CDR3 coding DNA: TGTGCCAGCCTCGGGGAGAACACCGGGGAGCTGTTTTTT.

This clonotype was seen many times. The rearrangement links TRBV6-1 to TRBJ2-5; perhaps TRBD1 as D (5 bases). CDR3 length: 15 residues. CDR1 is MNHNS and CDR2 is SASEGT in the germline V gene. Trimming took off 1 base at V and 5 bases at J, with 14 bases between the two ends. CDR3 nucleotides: TGTGCCAGCAGTGAAGGGACAAGGGGTCGGGAGACCCAGTACTTC. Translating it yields CASSEGTRGRETQYF.

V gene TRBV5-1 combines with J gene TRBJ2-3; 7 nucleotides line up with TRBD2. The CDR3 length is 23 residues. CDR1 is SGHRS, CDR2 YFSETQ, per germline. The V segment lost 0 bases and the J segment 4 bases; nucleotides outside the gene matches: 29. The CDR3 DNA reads TGCGCCAGCAGCTTGGGACGGTACCTCCACCAGACTAGCAGGCTCCGGGTTGCAGATACGCAGTATTTT. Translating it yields CASSLGRYLHQTSRLRVADTQYF.

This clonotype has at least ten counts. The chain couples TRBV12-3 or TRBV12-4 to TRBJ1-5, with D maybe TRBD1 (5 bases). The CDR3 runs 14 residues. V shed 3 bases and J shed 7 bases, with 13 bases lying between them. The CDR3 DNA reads TGTGCCAGCAGTTTTAAGGGGAGGCGGCAGCCCCAGCATTTT. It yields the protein CASSFKGRRQPQHF.

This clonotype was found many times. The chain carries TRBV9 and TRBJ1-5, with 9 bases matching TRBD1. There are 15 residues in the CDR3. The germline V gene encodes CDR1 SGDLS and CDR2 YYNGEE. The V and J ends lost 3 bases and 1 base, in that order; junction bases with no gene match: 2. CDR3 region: CASSEGQGSNQPQHF. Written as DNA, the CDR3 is TGTGCCAGCAGCGAGGGACAGGGAAGCAATCAGCCCCAGCATTTT.

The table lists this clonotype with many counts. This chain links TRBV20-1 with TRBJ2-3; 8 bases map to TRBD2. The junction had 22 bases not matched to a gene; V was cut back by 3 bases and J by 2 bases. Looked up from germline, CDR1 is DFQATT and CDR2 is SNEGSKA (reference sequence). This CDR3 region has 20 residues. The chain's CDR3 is CSASPQIGGGRLRATDTQYF. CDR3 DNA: TGCAGTGCTAGCCCCCAAATCGGGGGCGGGAGGCTCCGGGCCACAGATACGCAGTATTTT.

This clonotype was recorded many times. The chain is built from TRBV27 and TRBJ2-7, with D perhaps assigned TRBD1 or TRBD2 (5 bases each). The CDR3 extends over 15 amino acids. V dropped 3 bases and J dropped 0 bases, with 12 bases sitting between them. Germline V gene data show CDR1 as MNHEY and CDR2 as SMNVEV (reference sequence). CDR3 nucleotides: TGTGCCAGCAGTTTCGGTTCAGGGAGCTCCTACGAGCAGTACTTC. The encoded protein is CASSFGSGSSYEQYF.

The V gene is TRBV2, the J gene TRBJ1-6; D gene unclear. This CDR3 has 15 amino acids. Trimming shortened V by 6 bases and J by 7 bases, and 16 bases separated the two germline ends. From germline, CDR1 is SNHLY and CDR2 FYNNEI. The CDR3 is CASSYLEGGNSPLHF. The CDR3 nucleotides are TGTGCCAGCAGCTACCTCGAGGGAGGGAATTCACCCCTCCACTTT.

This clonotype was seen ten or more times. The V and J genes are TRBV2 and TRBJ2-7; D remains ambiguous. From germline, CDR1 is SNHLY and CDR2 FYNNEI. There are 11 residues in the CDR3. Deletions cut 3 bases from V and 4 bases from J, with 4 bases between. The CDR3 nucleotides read TGTGCCAGCAGTGAGGGTTACGAGCAGTACTTC. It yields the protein CASSEGYEQYF.

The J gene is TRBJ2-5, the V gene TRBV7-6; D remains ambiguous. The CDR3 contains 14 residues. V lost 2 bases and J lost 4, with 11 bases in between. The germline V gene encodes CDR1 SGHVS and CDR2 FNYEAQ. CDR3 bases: TGTGCCAGCAGCTTATACCCCTCGCCAGAGACCCAGTACTTC. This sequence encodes CASSLYPSPETQYF.

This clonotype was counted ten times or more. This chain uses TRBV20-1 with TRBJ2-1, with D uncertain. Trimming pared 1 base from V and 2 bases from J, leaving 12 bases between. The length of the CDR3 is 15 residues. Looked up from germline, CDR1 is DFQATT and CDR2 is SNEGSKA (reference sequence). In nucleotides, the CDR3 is TGCAGTGCTAGAGGTTTTTACAGCCCCTACAATGAGCAGTTCTTC. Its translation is CSARGFYSPYNEQFF.

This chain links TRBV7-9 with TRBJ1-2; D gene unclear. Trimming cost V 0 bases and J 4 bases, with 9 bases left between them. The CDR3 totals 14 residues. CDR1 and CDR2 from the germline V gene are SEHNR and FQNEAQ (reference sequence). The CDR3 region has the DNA TGTGCCAGCAGCTTAGCGGTGCTCGGCTATGGCTACACCTTC. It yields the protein CASSLAVLGYGYTF.

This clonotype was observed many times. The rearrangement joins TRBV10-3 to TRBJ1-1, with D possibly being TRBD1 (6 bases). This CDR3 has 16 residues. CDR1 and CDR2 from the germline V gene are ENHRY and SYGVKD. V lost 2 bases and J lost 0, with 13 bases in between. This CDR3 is CAISEPGTTVNTEAFF. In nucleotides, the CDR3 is TGTGCCATCAGTGAGCCCGGGACAACTGTGAACACTGAAGCTTTCTTT.

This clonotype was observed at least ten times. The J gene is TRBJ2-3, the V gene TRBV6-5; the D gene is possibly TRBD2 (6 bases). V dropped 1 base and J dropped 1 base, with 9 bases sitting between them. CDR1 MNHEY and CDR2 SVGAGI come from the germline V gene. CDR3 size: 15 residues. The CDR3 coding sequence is TGTGCCAGCAGTTACTACGGGGGTGGCACAGATACGCAGTATTTT. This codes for CASSYYGGGTDTQYF.